This T cell receptor (beta chain) came from a study of Ad26.COV2.S vaccination and SARS-CoV-2 variants. The CDR3 is made up of 13 amino acids. Trimming stripped 5 bases from V and 5 bases from J, with 12 bases between. In germline, CDR1 is KGHSH, CDR2 LQKENI. Some clones are missing from TCRdb's copy, which holds only in-frame ones; the method was immunoSEQ multiplex PCR. The sample records about 350,000 clones, about 85% being singletons. The treatment was: 19 received Ad26.COV2.S at low or high dose, single or two shots; several received placebo; per-sample allocation not given. Samples were taken on day 63 after the first vaccine or placebo injection.

Specimen: peripheral blood, collected in a trial of Ad26.COV2.S vaccine versus placebo. This clonotype originated in a person aged 18-65 years who received the Ad26.COV2.S COVID-19 vaccine or a placebo. V usage is TRBV18 and J usage is TRBJ2-5; D possibly corresponds to TRBD1 (6 bases). Written as DNA, the CDR3 is TGTGCCAGCTCAACCAGGCAGGGGGAGACCCAGTACTTC. It translates to CASSTRQGETQYF.